This T cell receptor (beta chain) was retrieved from a study of PD-1 blockade in classical Hodgkin lymphoma. Findings and limits, study-wide: The study found complete responders had baseline diversity similar to newly diagnosed patients. At C4D1, TCR diversity had climbed significantly for CD4+ cells, though not for CD8+ cells. Baseline TCR diversity was reportedly lower in newly diagnosed patients than in healthy donors. It was reported as lower still in relapsed/refractory patients.

Libraries were prepared by immunoSEQ multiplex PCR; TCRdb keeps only in-frame clonotypes and omits some of them. Of roughly 50,000 clones in the sample, over 70% were seen once. No patient escaped relapse after autologous stem cell transplantation, and brentuximab vedotin exposure varied. The V end lost 3 bases, the J end lost 2 bases, and 13 bases lay between the germline ends. Germline V lookup: CDR1 MNHNS, CDR2 SASEGT. The CDR3 extends over 15 amino acids. Worth noting for this clone: Its antigen remains unknown.

The source of this sequence is a human donor with classical Hodgkin lymphoma. This chain joins TRBV6-1 and TRBJ2-5; D unclear. The starting material was peripheral blood mononuclear cells (PBMCs), obtained before the second cycle of nivolumab. This chain's CDR3 is CASSETFVKQETQYF. CDR3 DNA: TGTGCCAGCAGTGAGACCTTCGTTAAACAAGAGACCCAGTACTTC.